These 24 T cell receptor beta chains originate from one sample sequenced in a study of radiation and T cells in renal cell carcinoma. Time point here: blood 2 weeks post-SBRT. The treatment: 15 Gy SBRT to primary tumor, nephrectomy 4 weeks later. This table comes from immunoSEQ multiplex PCR, and its TCRdb copy is limited to in-frame clones, with some not included. The sample yields 70,000 or so clones, over 80% seen once. This sample comprised blood, obtained from a patient whose treatment included radiotherapy and nephrectomy. The receptors shown here come from a man aged 55 to 70 with renal cell carcinoma.

The chain uses TRBV27 and TRBJ1-4; a possible D gene is TRBD1 (5 bases). The CDR3 sequence is 14 residues long. Trimming took off 2 bases at V and 8 bases at J, with 12 bases between the two ends. Germline assignment: CDR1 MNHEY and CDR2 SMNVEV (reference sequence). The CDR3 nucleotides read TGTGCCAGCAGTTTAAATATTTGGGGGGAAAAACTGTTTTTT. Translated: CASSLNIWGEKLFF.

The V call is TRBV19, the J call TRBJ2-2; 7 bases fit TRBD1. Germline CDR1 is LNHDA and CDR2 is SQIVND (reference sequence). This CDR3 is built from 15 residues. Losses at the gene ends were 5 bases for V and 5 bases for J; bases not matched to a gene: 8. In DNA, the CDR3 is TGTGCCAGTAGTCTCGGGACAGCCTCTACCGGGGAGCTGTTTTTT. Its translation: CASSLGTASTGELFF.

The chain has TRBV19 and TRBJ2-1; 13 bases are shared with TRBD2. V trimming: 4 bases; J trimming: 9 bases; junction bases outside the gene matches: 3. Germline V lookup: CDR1 LNHDA, CDR2 SQIVND (reference sequence). The CDR3 is made up of 14 amino acids. The CDR3 reads CASSRTSGSPEQFF. Here the CDR3 DNA reads TGTGCCAGTAGTAGGACTAGCGGGAGTCCTGAGCAGTTCTTC. Supplemented by reference TRBV19 and TRBJ2-1, the full variable domain reads DGGITQSPKYLFRKEGQNVTLSCEQNLNHDAMYWYRQDPGQGLRLIYYSQIVNDFQKGDIAEGYSVSREKKESFPLTVTSAQKNPTAFYLCASSRTSGSPEQFFGPGTRLTVL.

This sequence joins TRBV29-1 and TRBJ1-4; weak D call: TRBD1 (5 bases). The CDR3 spans 13 residues. Trimming stripped 7 bases from V and 8 bases from J, with 17 bases between. Germline V CDR1 and CDR2: SQVTM, ANQGSEA. DNA of the CDR3: TGCAGCGCCCAACTGGGGGTAGAGGAAAAACTGTTTTTT. Its translation is CSAQLGVEEKLFF.

V is TRBV30 and J is TRBJ1-1; D perhaps matches TRBD1 (6 bases). The V end was cut by 2 bases, the J end by 0 bases, with 7 bases between. Germline V CDR1 and CDR2: GTSNPN, SVGIG (reference sequence). CDR3 length equals 13 residues. CDR3 nucleotide sequence: TGTGCCTGGAGTAGGGGGATGAACACTGAAGCTTTCTTT. As protein: CAWSRGMNTEAFF.

This sequence joins TRBV7-7 and TRBJ2-5, with TRBD2 identical over 15 bases. The CDR3 is made up of 15 amino acids. The V gene's germline CDR1 is SSHAT and CDR2 FNYEAQ (reference sequence). Trimming at V came to 5 bases and at J to 4 bases, leaving 2 bases not matched to a gene. The CDR3 sequence: CASSMGLAGGETQYF. DNA of the CDR3: TGTGCCAGCAGCATGGGACTAGCGGGAGGAGAGACCCAGTACTTC.

This clone was picked up a small number of times. The chain uses TRBV27 and TRBJ2-7; 8 bases are shared with TRBD1. CDR3 length: 18 amino acids. V was pared by 8 bases and J by 3 bases, with 21 bases of the junction left unmatched. CDR1 is MNHEY and CDR2 is SMNVEV in the germline V gene (reference sequence). The CDR3 sequence: CASPRRTTSGQASYEQYF. The DNA for the CDR3 is TGTGCCAGCCCCAGACGAACTACTTCGGGACAGGCGAGCTACGAGCAGTACTTC.

This chain links TRBV5-1 with TRBJ2-1; TRBD2 agrees at 9 bases. The CDR3 is made up of 15 amino acids. Germline V lookup: CDR1 SGHRS, CDR2 YFSETQ. The J segment lost 8 bases and the V segment lost 4 bases, leaving 10 bases of the junction unmatched. This chain's CDR3 is CASSLHSGRSDEQFF. The CDR3 DNA reads as TGCGCCAGCAGCCTCCATAGCGGGAGATCAGATGAGCAGTTCTTC.

The chain couples TRBV20-1 to TRBJ2-7; maybe TRBD1 (5 bases). Germline CDR1 and CDR2: DFQATT and SNEGSKA (reference sequence). Trimming removed 4 bases at V and 3 bases at J, with 7 bases between. CDR3 length: 11 amino acids. Here the CDR3 reads CSAKGNYEQYF. In DNA, the CDR3 is TGCAGTGCTAAGGGGAACTACGAGCAGTACTTC.

The gene calls are TRBV5-8 and TRBJ1-5, with D perhaps matching TRBD1 (6 bases). The germline V gene has CDR1 SGHTS and CDR2 YDEGEE. There are 13 residues in the CDR3. The germline V and J ends were trimmed by 1 base and 7 bases, with 9 bases remaining between them. CDR3 protein: CASSLTGNQPQHF. As DNA, the CDR3 is TGTGCCAGCAGCTTGACAGGGAACCAGCCCCAGCATTTT.

The chain recombines TRBV28 with TRBJ2-7, with D unclear. Per the germline V gene, CDR1 is MDHEN and CDR2 is SYDVKM. The CDR3 sequence is 12 residues long. Trimming cost V 7 bases and J 7 bases, with 14 bases left between them. CDR3 protein: CASTMDVSEQYF. CDR3 coding DNA: TGTGCCAGCACCATGGATGTGTCGGAGCAGTACTTC.

The chain recombines TRBV10-3 with TRBJ2-2; D could derive from TRBD1 or TRBD2 (5 bases each). The CDR3 loop spans 13 amino acids. V was shortened by 6 bases and J by 7 bases, with 12 bases between the two germline ends. Germline CDR1 ENHRY, CDR2 SYGVKD. The CDR3 protein is CAIRLGDGGELFF. The CDR3 DNA sequence: TGTGCCATCAGACTAGGGGACGGCGGGGAGCTGTTTTTT.

V gene TRBV5-1 combines with J gene TRBJ1-1; no reliable D call. The CDR3 has 14 amino acids. V was pared by 2 bases and J by 2 bases, with 10 bases between. From germline, CDR1 is SGHRS and CDR2 YFSETQ. The CDR3 DNA is TGCGCCAGCAGCTTCGGTGACTTCAACACTGAAGCTTTCTTT. Protein product: CASSFGDFNTEAFF.

The gene calls are TRBV7-8 and TRBJ2-6; no definite D call. Deletions cut 5 bases from V and 3 bases from J, with 11 bases between. The CDR3 runs to 15 residues. Germline V lookup: CDR1 SGHVS, CDR2 FQNEAQ. CDR3: CASSPRSRGANVLTF. The CDR3 nucleotides are TGTGCCAGCAGCCCCCGGTCCCGTGGGGCCAACGTCCTGACTTTC.

In this sample, this clone turned up once. The gene calls are TRBV5-1 and TRBJ2-3; no clear D gene. CDR1 and CDR2 from the germline V gene are SGHRS and YFSETQ. This CDR3 region has 14 residues. The V end was cut by 0 bases, the J end by 2 bases, with 7 bases between. CDR3 protein: CASSLGQITDTQYF. CDR3 nucleotides: TGCGCCAGCAGCTTGGGCCAGATCACAGATACGCAGTATTTT.

This rearrangement joins TRBV7-8 to TRBJ2-2; 7 nucleotides match TRBD2. This CDR3 has 18 amino acids. Germline V gene lookup returns CDR1 SGHVS and CDR2 FQNEAQ. Trimming removed 1 base from V and 5 bases from J; junction bases left unmatched: 13. The CDR3 region has the DNA TGTGCCAGCAGCTTAGTTCGGAGCGGGACTACGGGGACCGGGGAGCTGTTTTTT. This translates into CASSLVRSGTTGTGELFF.

The chain carries TRBV7-2 and TRBJ1-2; TRBD1 might be the D (5 bases). Germline V gene lookup returns CDR1 SGHTA and CDR2 FQGNSA. The CDR3 runs to 13 residues. V was trimmed by 7 bases and J by 4 bases, leaving 13 bases between them. CDR3 in amino acids: CASTLQGGYGYTF. DNA for the CDR3: TGTGCCAGCACCCTCCAGGGAGGCTATGGCTACACCTTC. The complete variable domain, with remaining parts taken from reference TRBV7-2 and TRBJ1-2, reads GAGVSQSPSNKVTEKGKDVELRCDPISGHTALYWYRQSLGQGLEFLIYFQGNSAPDKSGLPSDRFSAERTGGSVSTLTIQRTQQEDSAVYLCASTLQGGYGYTFGSGTRLTVV.

The rearrangement links TRBV27 to TRBJ2-3; no reliable D call. Trimming removed 6 bases at V and 4 bases at J, with 14 bases between. This CDR3 spans 14 amino acids. Germline assignment: CDR1 MNHEY and CDR2 SMNVEV (reference sequence). The CDR3 loop reads CASRLRVPADTQYF. In DNA, the CDR3 is TGTGCCAGCAGACTACGGGTCCCGGCAGATACGCAGTATTTT.

The rearrangement joins TRBV15 to TRBJ2-7; D not certain. CDR1 and CDR2 from the germline V gene are LNHNV and YYDKDF (reference sequence). CDR3 length: 14 residues. V dropped 0 bases and J dropped 0 bases, with 6 bases sitting between them. The CDR3 DNA is TGTGCCACCAGCAGAGACCGCGGCTCCTACGAGCAGTACTTC. It specifies CATSRDRGSYEQYF.

The chain links TRBV11-3 to TRBJ1-1; TRBD1 might be the D (6 bases). The V and J ends lost 1 base and 2 bases respectively, with 17 bases between them. From germline, CDR1 is SGHNT and CDR2 YENEEA. The CDR3 covers 17 residues. CDR3 region: CASSLAREQGSNTEAFF. CDR3 DNA: TGTGCCAGCAGCTTAGCCCGTGAACAGGGATCTAACACTGAAGCTTTCTTT.

On this clone: At one end the junction does not follow the germline gene, possibly because of a read error. The chain uses TRBV19 and TRBJ2-3; 9 positions match TRBD2. There are 15 residues in the CDR3. Germline lookup yields CDR1 LNHDA and CDR2 SQIVND (reference sequence). The CDR3 loop is CASSIAGVFTDTQYF. CDR3 nucleotides: TGTGCCAGTAGCATAGCGGGAGTTTTCACAGATACGCAGTATTTT. Full variable domain (rest looked up from reference TRBV19 and TRBJ2-3): DGGITQSPKYLFRKEGQNVTLSCEQNLNHDAMYWYRQDPGQGLRLIYYSQIVNDFQKGDIAEGYSVSREKKESFPLTVTSAQKNPTAFYLCASSIAGVFTDTQYFGPGTRLTVL.

This chain connects TRBV19 to TRBJ2-3, with TRBD2 as a possible D gene (6 bases). Trimming left V 1 base short and J 4 bases short, with 9 bases between. In germline, CDR1 is LNHDA, CDR2 SQIVND (reference sequence). This CDR3 spans 14 amino acids. The DNA of the CDR3 is TGTGCCAGTAGTATAGGTTCGGGGGCAGATACGCAGTATTTT. As protein: CASSIGSGADTQYF.

The J gene is TRBJ2-3, the V gene TRBV7-2; D not resolved. This CDR3 has 16 amino acids. V was shortened by 1 base and J by 2 bases, with 13 bases between the two germline ends. Germline V gene data show CDR1 as SGHTA and CDR2 as FQGNSA. As DNA, the CDR3 is TGTGCCAGCAGCTTAGACGGGCGGTCAATCACAGATACGCAGTATTTT. Translated: CASSLDGRSITDTQYF.

The chain employs TRBV7-2 and TRBJ2-4; D not resolved. Germline V gene sequence: CDR1 SGHTA, CDR2 FQGNSA. The CDR3 contains 15 residues. Trimming removed 5 bases from V and 0 bases from J, with 11 bases in between. The CDR3 nucleotides are TGTGCCAGCAGCGTCACGCCCAAAGCCAAAAACATTCAGTACTTC. Encoded protein: CASSVTPKAKNIQYF.